The 20 T cell receptor beta chains below were found in one sample sequenced in a study of blood T cells in healthy people across ages. A J-beta primer mix and a sample-barcoded 5' primer were used in a second PCR of about 7 to 12 cycles. Using its own MiXCR run on the 5' RACE reads, TCRdb lists one record per CDR3 protein. The table lists 600,000 or so distinct CDR3 sequences, approximately 30% of them singletons. The sequencing sample was made of blood. These receptor sequences come from an elderly woman in good health.

At least ten counts were recorded for this clonotype. The chain employs TRBV7-3 and TRBJ2-4; 8 nucleotides agree with TRBD1. The junction had 9 bases not matched to a gene; V was cut back by 5 bases and J by 6 bases. Germline-derived CDR1 and CDR2 are SGHTA and FQGTGA. The CDR3 runs 15 residues. This chain's CDR3 is CASSQQGVGGNIQYF. CDR3 nucleotide sequence: TGTGCCAGCAGCCAACAGGGGGTTGGGGGAAACATTCAGTACTTC.

V gene TRBV2 combines with J gene TRBJ1-5; no clear D gene. The germline V gene encodes CDR1 SNHLY and CDR2 FYNNEI. This CDR3 has 15 amino acids. Trimming cost V 6 bases and J 5 bases, with 17 bases left between them. CDR3 sequence: CASSYSTVGDQPQHF. The CDR3 DNA follows: TGTGCCAGCAGCTACAGCACGGTTGGGGATCAGCCCCAGCATTTT. The whole variable domain, remainder taken from reference TRBV2 and TRBJ1-5, is EPEVTQTPSHQVTQMGQEVILRCVPISNHLYFYWYRQILGQKVEFLVSFYNNEISEKSEIFDDQFSVERPDGSNFTLKIRSTKLEDSAMYFCASSYSTVGDQPQHFGDGTRLSIL.

This clonotype was seen many times. This CDR3 is CSARDDSRSYEQYF. CDR3 DNA sequence: TGCAGTGCTAGAGACGACAGCCGCTCCTACGAGCAGTACTTC. V gene TRBV20-1 combines with J gene TRBJ2-7, with a possible D match to TRBD1 (5 bases). CDR1 is DFQATT, CDR2 SNEGSKA, per germline (reference sequence). The CDR3 loop spans 14 amino acids. Trimming removed 0 bases at V and 0 bases at J, with 9 bases between.

The V and J genes are TRBV30 and TRBJ1-2; D is possibly TRBD1 (5 bases). The germline V gene encodes CDR1 GTSNPN and CDR2 SVGIG (reference sequence). V lost 4 bases and J lost 12, with 24 bases in between. The CDR3 is 14 residues long. CDR3 amino acids: CAWNRGADGLGHTF. In DNA form, the CDR3 reads TGTGCCTGGAACAGAGGGGCGGACGGACTAGGCCACACCTTC.

This clonotype occurred many times. V and J are TRBV20-1 and TRBJ1-2; the D gene is possibly TRBD1 (6 bases). The CDR3 runs to 11 residues. Germline CDR1 DFQATT, CDR2 SNEGSKA (reference sequence). The V end was cut by 5 bases, the J end by 12 bases, with 16 bases between. The CDR3 coding sequence is TGCAGTGCTCATTCCAGACAGGTTAACACCTTC. It translates to CSAHSRQVNTF.

This clonotype was seen more than once but under ten times. A read error is possible here, since a much larger clone lies one base away. The chain uses TRBV7-2 and TRBJ2-5; D is undetermined. CDR1 SGHTA and CDR2 FQGNSA come from the germline V gene. This CDR3 contains 11 residues. Trimming pared 4 bases from V and 5 bases from J, leaving 5 bases between. The chain's CDR3 is CASSSWETQYF. As DNA, the CDR3 is TGTGCCAGCAGCTCATGGGAGACCCAGTACTTC.

There are many counts of this clonotype. This chain links TRBV9 with TRBJ2-5; a weak D match, TRBD1 (6 bases). The CDR3 runs 14 residues. Trimming stripped 4 bases from V and 5 bases from J, with 15 bases between. The germline V gene encodes CDR1 SGDLS and CDR2 YYNGEE. CDR3: CASSFGQLGETQYF. In nucleotides, the CDR3 is TGTGCCAGCAGCTTTGGACAGTTGGGGGAGACCCAGTACTTC.

The chain employs TRBV25-1 and TRBJ1-1, with no clear D. CDR3 length equals 12 residues. CDR1 is MGHDK and CDR2 is SYGVNS in the germline V gene. Trimming pared 6 bases from V and 6 bases from J, leaving 11 bases between. The CDR3 protein is CASSSFYAEAFF. The CDR3 DNA follows: TGTGCCAGCAGCTCTTTCTACGCTGAAGCTTTCTTT. Combining the CDR3 with reference TRBV25-1 and TRBJ1-1 gives the whole variable domain EADIYQTPRYLVIGTGKKITLECSQTMGHDKMYWYQQDPGMELHLIHYSYGVNSTEKGDLSSESTVSRIRTEHFPLTLESARPSHTSQYLCASSSFYAEAFFGQGTRLTVV.

The genes are TRBV15 and TRBJ1-2; 7 bases line up with TRBD1. V shed 1 base and J 5 bases; nucleotides not matched to a gene: 7. The CDR3 runs 15 residues. CDR1 is LNHNV, CDR2 YYDKDF, per germline (reference sequence). The CDR3 region has the DNA TGTGCCACCAGCAGAGGTAGGGACAGCGGGTATGGCTACACCTTC. Translation: CATSRGRDSGYGYTF. Full variable domain (rest looked up from reference TRBV15 and TRBJ1-2): DAMVIQNPRYQVTQFGKPVTLSCSQTLNHNVMYWYQQKSSQAPKLLFHYYDKDFNNEADTPDNFQSRRPNTSFCFLDIRSPGLGDTAMYLCATSRGRDSGYGYTFGSGTRLTVV.

In this sample, this clonotype turned up many times. The rearrangement joins TRBV7-2 to TRBJ1-2, with D maybe TRBD1 (5 bases). V dropped 5 bases and J dropped 6 bases, with 16 bases sitting between them. Germline CDR1 is SGHTA and CDR2 is FQGNSA. The CDR3 has 14 residues. The CDR3 DNA is TGTGCCAGCAGCCCCGCGGGGGGACGGAATGGCTACACCTTC. Translating it yields CASSPAGGRNGYTF. The complete variable domain, with remaining parts taken from reference TRBV7-2 and TRBJ1-2, reads GAGVSQSPSNKVTEKGKDVELRCDPISGHTALYWYRQSLGQGLEFLIYFQGNSAPDKSGLPSDRFSAERTGGSVSTLTIQRTQQEDSAVYLCASSPAGGRNGYTFGSGTRLTVV.

A word on this clonotype: A much larger clone sits a single nucleotide away, making a read error possible. The chain links TRBV10-3 to TRBJ2-1; 9 nucleotides match TRBD1. Per the germline V gene, CDR1 is ENHRY and CDR2 is SYGVKD. This CDR3 contains 15 residues. The J segment lost 8 bases and the V segment lost 0 bases, leaving 5 bases of the junction unmatched. Here the CDR3 DNA reads TGTGCCATCAGTGAGTCACAGGGGGCGGATGATGAGCAGTTCTTC. It codes for CAISESQGADDEQFF.

This chain joins TRBV7-2 and TRBJ1-6, with D hard to call. Germline CDR1 is SGHTA and CDR2 is FQGNSA. The CDR3 has 13 amino acids. Trimming took 8 bases from V and 9 from J, leaving 14 bases between them. CDR3 sequence (DNA): TGTGCCAGCGAAATCTCTGATAGTTCACCCCTCCACTTT. Translated, it gives CASEISDSSPLHF.

This clonotype was seen many times. The chain links TRBV4-1 to TRBJ1-2, with 11 nucleotides matching TRBD1. The V gene end was trimmed by 1 base and the J gene end by 7 bases; junction bases not matched to a gene: 8. From germline, CDR1 is MGHRA and CDR2 YSYEKL. The CDR3 runs to 16 residues. This chain's CDR3 is CASSQVGGTGGAGYTF. CDR3 coding DNA: TGCGCCAGCAGCCAAGTTGGCGGGACAGGGGGGGCTGGCTACACCTTC.

Turning to this clonotype: One junction end disagrees with the germline gene, perhaps due to a read error. This sequence joins TRBV20-1 and TRBJ2-7, with TRBD2 matching over 9 bases. Germline CDR1 and CDR2: DFQATT and SNEGSKA (reference sequence). The CDR3 contains 16 residues. This CDR3 is CSARDLAGASGYEQDF. The DNA of the CDR3 is TGCAGTGCTAGAGATTTAGCGGGAGCTAGCGGGTACGAGCAGGACTTC.

The table lists this clonotype with many counts. This rearrangement joins TRBV7-2 to TRBJ2-3; 7 bases match TRBD2. In germline, CDR1 is SGHTA, CDR2 FQGNSA. The V gene end was trimmed by 5 bases and the J gene end by 2 bases; junction bases not matched to a gene: 10. This CDR3 is 16 amino acids long. The chain's CDR3 is CASSPSSGQITDTQYF. CDR3 coding DNA: TGTGCCAGCAGCCCTTCTAGCGGACAAATCACAGATACGCAGTATTTT.

This clonotype was counted at least ten times. V and J are TRBV10-3 and TRBJ2-1, with 9 positions matching TRBD2. This CDR3 contains 13 residues. CDR1 is ENHRY, CDR2 SYGVKD, per germline. J was trimmed by 5 bases and V by 10 bases; bases with no gene match: 6. The CDR3 nucleotides are TGTGCCACTCGACTAGCGGTAGACAATGAGCAGTTCTTC. Protein: CATRLAVDNEQFF.

This clonotype was seen a handful of times. Being one base from a much bigger clone, this may be a read error. The chain couples TRBV2 to TRBJ2-5, with 9 nucleotides matching TRBD2. The CDR3 spans 14 residues. Trimming cost V 11 bases and J 11 bases; bases outside gene matches: 18. Germline V gene lookup returns CDR1 SNHLY and CDR2 FYNNEI. The CDR3 is CAGTPSGGPNEQYF. The CDR3 region has the DNA TGTGCCGGTACGCCGAGCGGGGGGCCCAATGAGCAGTACTTC.

Details on this clonotype: A much larger clone is a single base away; this may be a read error. The rearrangement uses TRBV27 and TRBJ2-1; maybe TRBD2 (6 bases). The J call may be in error: the DNA end matches TRBJ2-7 better. Germline V CDR1 and CDR2: MNHEY, SMNVEV (reference sequence). This CDR3 contains 16 residues. CDR3 sequence reads: CASRRASVYSYNEQYF. CDR3 DNA: TGTGCCAGCAGGCGGGCTAGCGTTTACTCCTACAATGAGCAGTACTTC.

V gene TRBV30 combines with J gene TRBJ2-7; 16 bases align to TRBD2. This CDR3 is built from 15 residues. Germline CDR1 GTSNPN, CDR2 SVGIG (reference sequence). The V gene end was trimmed by 2 bases and the J gene end by 12 bases; junction bases not matched to a gene: 10. The CDR3 DNA is TGTGCCTGGAGTCTAGGGACTAGCGGGGGGGAGACTCGGTACTTC. The encoded protein is CAWSLGTSGGETRYF. Based on the CDR3 plus reference TRBV30 and TRBJ2-7, the full variable domain is SQTIHQWPATLVQPVGSPLSLECTVEGTSNPNLYWYRQAAGRGLQLLFYSVGIGQISSEVPQNLSASRPQDRQFILSSKKLLLSDSGFYLCAWSLGTSGGETRYFGPGTRLTVT.

This chain joins TRBV9 and TRBJ1-2; TRBD1 is a possible D gene (5 bases). V lost 2 bases and J 0 bases, leaving 11 bases between the germline ends. The CDR3 is 15 residues long. CDR1 and CDR2 from the germline V gene are SGDLS and YYNGEE. In DNA, the CDR3 is TGTGCCAGCAGCGTCTCCGGGGGGTCTAACTATGGCTACACCTTC. This sequence encodes CASSVSGGSNYGYTF.